This T cell receptor beta chain comes out of a study of T cells in Graves' hyperthyroidism and ophthalmopathy. CDR1 and CDR2 from the germline V gene are MDHEN and SYDVKM. The CDR3 has 17 amino acids. The V and J ends lost 0 bases and 0 bases respectively, with 9 bases between them. This clonotype has ten or more counts. Researchers took RNA transcripts and amplified the TCR beta CDR3 regions from them. First-round RT-PCR of the TCR CDR3 relied on the HTBI primer set. TCRdb reprocessed the multiplex PCR reads with MiXCR, giving one entry per CDR3 protein. Here the sample spans 450,000 to 650,000 distinct CDR3 sequences, 20% being singletons.

The sample consisted of blood. The source is a man between 18 and 29 years old with Graves' hyperthyroidism. The V gene is TRBV28, the J gene TRBJ2-6; D is perhaps TRBD1 (5 bases). The DNA for the CDR3 is TGTGCCAGCAGTTTATGGCAGGACAACTCTGGGGCCAACGTCCTGACTTTC. Translating gives CASSLWQDNSGANVLTF.